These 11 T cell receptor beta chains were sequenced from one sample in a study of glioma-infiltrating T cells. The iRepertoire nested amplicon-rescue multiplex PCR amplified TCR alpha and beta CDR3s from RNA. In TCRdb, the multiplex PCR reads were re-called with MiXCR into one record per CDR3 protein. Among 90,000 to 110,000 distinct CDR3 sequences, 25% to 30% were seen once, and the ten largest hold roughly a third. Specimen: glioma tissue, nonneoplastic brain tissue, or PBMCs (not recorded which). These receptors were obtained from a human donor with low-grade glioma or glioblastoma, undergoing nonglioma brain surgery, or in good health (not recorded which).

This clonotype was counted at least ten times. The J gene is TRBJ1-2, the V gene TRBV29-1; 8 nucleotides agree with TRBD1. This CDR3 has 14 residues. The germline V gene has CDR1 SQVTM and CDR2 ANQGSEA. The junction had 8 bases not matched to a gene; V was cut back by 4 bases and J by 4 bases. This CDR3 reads CSVGGQVIGYGYTF. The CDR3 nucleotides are TGCAGCGTTGGGGGACAGGTCATCGGCTATGGCTACACCTTC.

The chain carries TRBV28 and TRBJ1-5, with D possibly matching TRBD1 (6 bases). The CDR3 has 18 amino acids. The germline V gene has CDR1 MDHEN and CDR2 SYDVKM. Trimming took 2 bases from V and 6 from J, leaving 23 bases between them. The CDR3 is CASSLRAYTYRDGQPQHF. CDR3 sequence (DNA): TGTGCCAGCAGTTTACGCGCGTACACCTACAGGGATGGTCAGCCCCAGCATTTT. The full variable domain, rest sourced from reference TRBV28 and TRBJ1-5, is DVKVTQSSRYLVKRTGEKVFLECVQDMDHENMFWYRQDPGLGLRLIYFSYDVKMKEKGDIPEGYSVSREKKERFSLILESASTNQTSMYLCASSLRAYTYRDGQPQHFGDGTRLSIL.

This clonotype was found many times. DNA of the CDR3: TGTGCCAGTAAGAGGCGGTACAGTGACATGAACACTGAAGCTTTCTTT. The encoded protein is CASKRRYSDMNTEAFF. V usage is TRBV19 and J usage is TRBJ1-1; D is unresolved. Germline V CDR1 and CDR2: LNHDA, SQIVND (reference sequence). The V gene lost 7 bases and the J gene lost 0 bases, with 18 bases spanning the gap. The CDR3 is 16 residues long.

CDR3 amino acids: CASSLVLRRSYNEQFF. The DNA of the CDR3 is TGTGCCAGCAGCTTAGTTCTCAGGAGGTCCTACAATGAGCAGTTCTTC. The chain has TRBV11-2 and TRBJ2-1; a weak D match, TRBD2 (5 bases). CDR3 length equals 16 residues. Germline values: CDR1 SGHAT, CDR2 FQNNGV. Trimming cost V 1 base and J 1 base, with 11 bases left between them.

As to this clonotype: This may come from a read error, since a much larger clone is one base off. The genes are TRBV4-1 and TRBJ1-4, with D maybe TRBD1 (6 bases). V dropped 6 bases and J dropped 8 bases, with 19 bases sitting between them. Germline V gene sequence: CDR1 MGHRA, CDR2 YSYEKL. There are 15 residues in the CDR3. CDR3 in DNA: TGCGCCAGCAGTCAACCCGGGACATGGGGAGAAAAACTGTTTTTT. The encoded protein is CASSQPGTWGEKLFF.

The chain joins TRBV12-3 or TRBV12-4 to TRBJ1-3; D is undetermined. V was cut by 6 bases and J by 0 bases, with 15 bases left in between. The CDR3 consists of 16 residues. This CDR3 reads CASRGEGLSSGNTIYF. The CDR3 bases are TGTGCCAGCAGGGGAGAGGGCTTGAGCTCTGGAAACACCATATATTTT.

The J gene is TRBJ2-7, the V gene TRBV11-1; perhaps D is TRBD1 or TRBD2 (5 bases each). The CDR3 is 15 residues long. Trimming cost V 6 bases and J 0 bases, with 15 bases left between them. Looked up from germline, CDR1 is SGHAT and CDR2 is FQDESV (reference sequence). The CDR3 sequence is CASSPRWGSSYEQYF. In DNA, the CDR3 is TGTGCCAGCAGTCCGAGGTGGGGGAGCTCCTACGAGCAGTACTTC. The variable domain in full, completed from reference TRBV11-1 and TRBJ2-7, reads EAEVAQSPRYKITEKSQAVAFWCDPISGHATLYWYRQILGQGPELLVQFQDESVVDDSQLPKDRFSAERLKGVDSTLKIQPAELGDSAMYLCASSPRWGSSYEQYFGPGTRLTVT.

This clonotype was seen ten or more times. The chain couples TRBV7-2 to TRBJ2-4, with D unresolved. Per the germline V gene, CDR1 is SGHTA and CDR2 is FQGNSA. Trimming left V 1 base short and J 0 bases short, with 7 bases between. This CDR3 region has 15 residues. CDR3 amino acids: CASSLEMVAKNIQYF. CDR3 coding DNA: TGTGCCAGCAGCTTAGAAATGGTAGCCAAAAACATTCAGTACTTC.

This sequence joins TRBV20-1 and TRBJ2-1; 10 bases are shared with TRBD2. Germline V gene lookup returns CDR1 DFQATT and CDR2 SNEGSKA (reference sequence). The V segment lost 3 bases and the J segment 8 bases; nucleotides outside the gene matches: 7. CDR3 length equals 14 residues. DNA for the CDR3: TGCAGTGCTAGCCGGACTAGCGGCTCCTATGAGCAGTTCTTC. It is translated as CSASRTSGSYEQFF.

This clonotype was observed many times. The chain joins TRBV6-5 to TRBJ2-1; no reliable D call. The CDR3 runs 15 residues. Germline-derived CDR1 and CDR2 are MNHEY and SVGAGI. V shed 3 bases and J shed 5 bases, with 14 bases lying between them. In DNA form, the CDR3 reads TGTGCCAGCAGTTATCTAGTGCCCAGCCACAATGAGCAGTTCTTC. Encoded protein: CASSYLVPSHNEQFF.

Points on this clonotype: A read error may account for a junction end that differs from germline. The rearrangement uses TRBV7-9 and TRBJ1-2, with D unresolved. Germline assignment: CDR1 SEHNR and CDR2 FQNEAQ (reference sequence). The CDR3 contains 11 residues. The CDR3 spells CASILADGYTF. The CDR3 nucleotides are TGTGCCAGCATCTTAGCGGATGGCTACACCTTC.